This T cell receptor (beta chain) was identified in a study of cytomegalovirus exposure and HLA in healthy donors. General study findings and limits: Follow-up analysis seemed to connect common viral pathogens with several of the most significant clusters identified. Across all donors, roughly uniform sequencing depth was an assumption of the presence/absence analyses.

Concerning this clone itself: Its antigen remains unidentified.

PCR used 60 Vbeta primers and 13 Jbeta primers. Study processing details: Per a later analysis, the number of unique TCR beta chains was about 80 million, of which about 11 million were shared. Clones were read by immunoSEQ multiplex PCR, and TCRdb kept only the in-frame ones, dropping some. The DNA was the basis for D and trimming; V, J and clone size are from that table. The data contain approximately 150,000 clones, 75% to 90% of them singletons. Trimming stripped 4 bases from V and 5 bases from J, with 5 bases between. This CDR3 is 11 amino acids long. Looked up from germline, CDR1 is MDHEN and CDR2 is SYDVKM.

This receptor was taken from a man aged 25-45 years in good health and CMV-seropositive. The V call is TRBV28, the J call TRBJ1-2; D uncertain. Sequenced input: PBMCs. CDR3 nucleotide sequence: TGTGCCAGCAGTTCACAGTATGGCTACACCTTC. This translates into CASSSQYGYTF.